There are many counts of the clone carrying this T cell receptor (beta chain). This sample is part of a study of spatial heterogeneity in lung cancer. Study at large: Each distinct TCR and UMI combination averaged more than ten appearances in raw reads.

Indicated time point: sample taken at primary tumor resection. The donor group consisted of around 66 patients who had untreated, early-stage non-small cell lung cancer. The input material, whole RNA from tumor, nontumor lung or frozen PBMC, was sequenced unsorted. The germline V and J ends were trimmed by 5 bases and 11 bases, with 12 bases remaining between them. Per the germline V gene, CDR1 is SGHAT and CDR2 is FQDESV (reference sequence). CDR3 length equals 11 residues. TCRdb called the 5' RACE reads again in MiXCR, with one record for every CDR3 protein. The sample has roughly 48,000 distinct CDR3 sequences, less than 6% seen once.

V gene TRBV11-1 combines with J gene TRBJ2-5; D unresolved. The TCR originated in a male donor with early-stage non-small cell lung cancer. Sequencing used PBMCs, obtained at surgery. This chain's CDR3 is CASSPGRVQYF. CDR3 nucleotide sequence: TGTGCCAGCAGCCCGGGCCGGGTGCAGTACTTC.